The 2 T cell receptor beta chains below come from one sample, sequenced in a study of control samples from healthy donors and cancer patients. Clones were read by immunoSEQ multiplex PCR, and TCRdb kept only the in-frame ones, dropping some. Of about 160,000 clones in the sample, 90% to 95% are singletons; the top ten hold roughly 15%. Material for sequencing was PBMCs. These receptors were taken from a man aged 55-75 years with colorectal cancer.

V usage is TRBV5-1 and J usage is TRBJ1-5; 9 nucleotides line up with TRBD1. The CDR3 covers 16 residues. CDR1 is SGHRS and CDR2 is YFSETQ in the germline V gene. Germline trimming cut 5 bases from V and 7 bases from J; bases unmatched to any gene: 13. The CDR3 loop reads CASSPGTGMEGQPQHF. The CDR3 bases are TGCGCCAGCAGTCCCGGGACAGGGATGGAAGGCCAGCCCCAGCATTTT.

The rearrangement links TRBV4-1 to TRBJ2-7; D remains ambiguous. Deletions cut 0 bases from V and 4 bases from J, with 10 bases between. Germline V gene lookup returns CDR1 MGHRA and CDR2 YSYEKL. This CDR3 is 14 amino acids long. The CDR3 DNA reads as TGCGCCAGCAGCCAAGATTGGGGAAATTACGAGCAGTACTTC. Translating gives CASSQDWGNYEQYF.